The 9 T cell receptor beta chains listed next were all sequenced from one sample in a study of blood T cell repertoires in COVID-19. TCRdb keeps only in-frame clones here, not all; method: immunoSEQ multiplex PCR. The sample consists of under 200,000 clones, approximately 85% of them appearing once. Material for sequencing was peripheral blood. Every receptor here comes from a woman between 45 and 60 years old with COVID-19, enrolled during active disease.

This clone was seen a handful of times. V usage is TRBV4-2 and J usage is TRBJ2-7; maybe TRBD2 (5 bases). Germline-derived CDR1 and CDR2 are LGHNA and YNFKEQ. The CDR3 has 15 residues. The V end was cut by 5 bases, the J end by 0 bases, with 14 bases between. The CDR3 bases are TGTGCCAGCAGCAACTCCCTGGGGAGCTCCTACGAGCAGTACTTC. It codes for CASSNSLGSSYEQYF.

The J gene is TRBJ2-5, the V gene TRBV28, with TRBD1 identical over 9 bases. Germline V gene sequence: CDR1 MDHEN, CDR2 SYDVKM. The CDR3 has 15 amino acids. V lost 8 bases and J lost 6; bases outside the gene matches: 13. The CDR3 here is CASLNSGTGRKTQYF. Written as DNA, the CDR3 is TGTGCCAGCCTAAATTCCGGGACAGGGAGGAAGACCCAGTACTTC.

J is TRBJ2-3 and V is TRBV4-1, with a tentative D call TRBD2 (5 bases). The CDR3 consists of 16 residues. Germline CDR1 MGHRA, CDR2 YSYEKL. Trimming pared 2 bases from V and 0 bases from J, leaving 12 bases between. CDR3 DNA: TGCGCCAGCAGCCAATTAGGAGGTACTAGCACAGATACGCAGTATTTT. This gives the protein CASSQLGGTSTDTQYF.

The chain carries TRBV11-3 and TRBJ1-3, with D possibly being TRBD1 (6 bases). The ends were cut back, 2 bases at V and 0 bases at J, with 8 bases in the middle. The V gene's germline CDR1 is SGHNT and CDR2 YENEEA. The CDR3 is 15 amino acids. In DNA form, the CDR3 reads TGTGCCAGCAGCTTAACAGGGCCCTCTGGAAACACCATATATTTT. Its translation is CASSLTGPSGNTIYF.

The chain carries TRBV4-3 and TRBJ2-1; 7 bases align to TRBD1. V lost 1 base and J lost 7; bases outside the gene matches: 7. Germline CDR1 reads LGHNA; CDR2 reads YSLEER. This CDR3 has 15 residues. The CDR3 sequence is CASSQVVQGLNEQFF. The DNA of the CDR3 is TGCGCCAGCAGCCAAGTGGTACAGGGGCTTAATGAGCAGTTCTTC.

The DNA for the CDR3 is TGCGCCAGCAGCCAAGATAGTGGGGCGTGGGGCTACACCTTC. Residues: CASSQDSGAWGYTF. The V and J genes are TRBV4-1 and TRBJ1-2; possibly TRBD1 for D (5 bases). The CDR3 length is 14 residues. Trimming removed 0 bases from V and 8 bases from J, with 13 bases in between. Germline lookup yields CDR1 MGHRA and CDR2 YSYEKL.

CDR3 protein: CASRKSGGDYNEQFF. CDR3 nucleotides: TGTGCCAGCAGGAAAAGCGGGGGGGACTACAATGAGCAGTTCTTC. This rearrangement joins TRBV3-1 (or the pseudogene TRBV3-2) to TRBJ2-1; 10 nucleotides line up with TRBD2. The ends lost 6 bases at V and 3 bases at J; junction bases unmatched: 5. CDR3 length: 15 amino acids. Germline CDR1 reads LGHDT; CDR2 reads YNNKEL (reference sequence).

The chain is built from TRBV4-1 and TRBJ1-1; the match to TRBD1 covers 10 bases. V trimming: 3 bases; J trimming: 0 bases; junction bases outside the gene matches: 4. The CDR3 is made up of 16 amino acids. Germline CDR1 and CDR2: MGHRA and YSYEKL. The CDR3 DNA reads TGCGCCAGCAGCCACGTTGGACAGGGGGTGAACACTGAAGCTTTCTTT. It specifies CASSHVGQGVNTEAFF.

The chain has TRBV5-6 and TRBJ2-3; D not certain. The germline gives CDR1 SGHDT, CDR2 YYEEEE. The V and J ends lost 9 bases and 1 base respectively, with 12 bases between them. The length of the CDR3 is 13 residues. The CDR3 DNA reads TGTGCCACCAGAGCTTCGGGCACAGATACGCAGTATTTT. It specifies CATRASGTDTQYF.